Listed here are 22 T cell receptor beta chains from one sample, sequenced in a study of neurological immune-mediated disorders. Via MiXCR, TCRdb re-called the 5' RACE reads, giving one row per CDR3 protein. The sample gives 35,000 to 45,000 distinct CDR3 sequences, approximately 14% of which show up once; 25% to 30% is in the top ten. What was sequenced was PBMCs. Every receptor here comes from a woman aged 45 to 65 with HTLV-1-associated myelopathy (HAM/TSP).

At least ten counts were recorded for this clonotype. V and J are TRBV29-1 and TRBJ1-1; maybe TRBD1 (6 bases). The CDR3 totals 18 residues. V gave up 4 bases and J gave up 3 bases, with 27 bases separating them. Germline CDR1 SQVTM, CDR2 ANQGSEA. The CDR3 sequence is CSVVGTRGPRGVDTEAFF. For the CDR3, the DNA is TGCAGCGTTGTAGGGACACGGGGACCTCGGGGGGTTGACACTGAAGCTTTCTTT.

This clonotype occurred many times. One end of the junction is discordant with germline, which a read error may explain. The chain couples TRBV5-1 to TRBJ2-1, with a weak D call TRBD2 (5 bases). CDR1 and CDR2 (germline): SGHRS, YFSETQ. CDR3 size: 13 residues. CDR3 in amino acids: CTSSSDGDNEQFF. The CDR3 DNA reads TGCACCAGCAGCTCGGACGGGGACAATGAGCAGTTCTTC.

The chain carries TRBV20-1 and TRBJ2-1; TRBD2 might be the D (5 bases). The ends were cut back, 5 bases at V and 6 bases at J, with 14 bases in the middle. CDR3 length: 13 amino acids. Looked up from germline, CDR1 is DFQATT and CDR2 is SNEGSKA (reference sequence). The DNA for the CDR3 is TGCAGTGCTGCCGGAGGTTTTGGCAATGAGCAGTTCTTC. Encoded protein: CSAAGGFGNEQFF.

With respect to this clonotype: The junction departs from germline at one end; a sequencing error may be responsible. The chain combines TRBV12-3 or TRBV12-4 with TRBJ1-1; a weak D match, TRBD1 (6 bases). CDR3 length: 15 amino acids. For the CDR3, the DNA is TGTGCCAGCAGTTTAGCCCCCGGGGGCGCAACTGAAGCTTTATTT. It yields the protein CASSLAPGGATEALF.

This clonotype was seen repeatedly, ten times or more. The rearrangement uses TRBV20-1 and TRBJ1-1; D is ambiguous. The V end lost 3 bases, the J end lost 0 bases, and 8 bases lay between the germline ends. In germline, CDR1 is DFQATT, CDR2 SNEGSKA (reference sequence). The CDR3 is 13 residues long. The CDR3 bases are TGCAGTGCTAGTATCTCCCTGAACACTGAAGCTTTCTTT. Its protein is CSASISLNTEAFF.

A note on this clonotype: This may come from a read error, since a much larger clone is one base off. The chain has TRBV19 and TRBJ2-7; 7 bases align to TRBD2. The CDR3 is 15 amino acids. Germline assignment: CDR1 LNHDA and CDR2 SQIVND (reference sequence). CDR3 protein: CATSTGSGVSYEQCF. The CDR3 nucleotides are TGTGCCACCTCTACGGGAAGCGGGGTGTCCTACGAGCAGTGCTTC.

This clonotype has just one count. The rearrangement uses TRBV18 and TRBJ1-2, with no clear D. This CDR3 is built from 13 residues. The V gene's germline CDR1 is KGHSH and CDR2 LQKENI. The V end lost 9 bases, the J end lost 4 bases, and 15 bases lay between the germline ends. The CDR3, as DNA: TGTGCCAGATCATCTAAGGTGGTCTATGGCTACACCTTC. Encoded protein: CARSSKVVYGYTF.

This clonotype was observed at least ten times. The CDR3 here is CAIMGQGNADTQYF. The CDR3 DNA reads TGTGCCATCATGGGACAGGGGAACGCAGATACGCAGTATTTT. The chain uses TRBV10-3 and TRBJ2-3; the match to TRBD1 covers 10 bases. The CDR3 runs 14 residues. Germline V gene data show CDR1 as ENHRY and CDR2 as SYGVKD. V lost 7 bases, J lost 4 bases, and 5 bases stayed unmatched.

This clonotype was detected many times. The V gene is TRBV7-3, the J gene TRBJ2-2, with 8 bases lining up with TRBD1. Losses at the gene ends were 1 base for V and 4 bases for J; bases not matched to a gene: 8. CDR3 length: 17 residues. Per the germline V gene, CDR1 is SGHTA and CDR2 is FQGTGA. The DNA for the CDR3 is TGTGCCAGCAGCTTAAAGGGACAGGACCGTTCCACCGGGGAGCTGTTTTTT. It specifies CASSLKGQDRSTGELFF.

This clonotype was seen ten or more times. The chain links TRBV6-1 to TRBJ2-5; 9 bases match TRBD2. The CDR3 spans 14 residues. CDR1 and CDR2 (germline): MNHNS, SASEGT. J was trimmed by 1 base and V by 7 bases; bases with no gene match: 4. For the CDR3, the DNA is TGTGCCAGCAAAGCGGGGGGACTCCAAGAGACCCAGTACTTC. It yields the protein CASKAGGLQETQYF.

This clonotype has ten or more counts. The gene calls are TRBV6-2 or TRBV6-3 and TRBJ2-6; no reliable D call. V lost 0 bases and J 0 bases, leaving 6 bases between the germline ends. The CDR3 runs to 16 residues. Germline assignment: CDR1 MNHEY and CDR2 SVGEGT. The CDR3 sequence is CASSYSGFSGANVLTF. DNA for the CDR3: TGTGCCAGCAGTTACTCCGGGTTCTCTGGGGCCAACGTCCTGACTTTC.

There are many counts of this clonotype. CDR3 residues: CASSLVDRVEKLFF. CDR3 DNA: TGTGCCAGCAGCTTAGTAGACAGGGTCGAAAAACTGTTTTTT. The rearrangement uses TRBV7-2 and TRBJ1-4, with 7 bases matching TRBD1. The germline V gene encodes CDR1 SGHTA and CDR2 FQGNSA. With 1 base clipped from V and 8 bases from J, the junction kept 4 bases outside the gene matches. The CDR3 length is 14 residues.

There are many counts of this clonotype. The J gene is TRBJ2-2, the V gene TRBV7-3; tentative D call: TRBD1 (6 bases). V shed 5 bases and J shed 4 bases, with 14 bases lying between them. The length of the CDR3 is 15 residues. Per the germline V gene, CDR1 is SGHTA and CDR2 is FQGTGA. CDR3 coding DNA: TGTGCCAGCAGCCCCCAGGGGTTAAGCACCGGGGAGCTGTTTTTT. Amino acids: CASSPQGLSTGELFF. Full variable domain (rest looked up from reference TRBV7-3 and TRBJ2-2): GAGVSQTPSNKVTEKGKYVELRCDPISGHTALYWYRQSLGQGPEFLIYFQGTGAADDSGLPNDRFFAVRPEGSVSTLKIQRTERGDSAVYLCASSPQGLSTGELFFGEGSRLTVL.

Many counts were recorded for this clonotype. This chain joins TRBV24-1 and TRBJ1-2, with 9 bases aligning to TRBD1. Germline V gene lookup returns CDR1 KGHDR and CDR2 SFDVKD. V shed 3 bases and J 5 bases; nucleotides not matched to a gene: 6. The CDR3 covers 15 residues. CDR3 residues: CATSDGQGPLYGYTF. For the CDR3, the DNA is TGTGCCACCAGTGATGGACAGGGGCCCCTTTATGGCTACACCTTC.

This clonotype was picked up a small number of times. This rearrangement joins TRBV5-1 to TRBJ1-6; 7 bases fit TRBD1. The CDR3 contains 13 residues. The ends lost 2 bases at V and 7 bases at J; junction bases unmatched: 0. Germline V lookup: CDR1 SGHRS, CDR2 YFSETQ. The CDR3 DNA sequence: TGCGCCAGCAGCTTACAGGGGAATTCACCCCTCCACTTT. Translated: CASSLQGNSPLHF.

The gene calls are TRBV3-1 and TRBJ2-5; D remains ambiguous. Germline-derived CDR1 and CDR2 are LGHDT and YNNKEL (reference sequence). Trimming stripped 0 bases from V and 10 bases from J, with 12 bases between. This CDR3 region has 13 residues. Written as DNA, the CDR3 is TGTGCCAGCAGCCAAGAAGGCGATTTGAGCCAGTACTTC. This sequence encodes CASSQEGDLSQYF.

This clonotype was counted ten times or more. The CDR3 loop is CASSWGGNSYEQYF. The CDR3 region has the DNA TGTGCCAGCAGCTGGGGGGGGAACTCCTACGAGCAGTACTTC. The chain couples TRBV5-6 to TRBJ2-7, with 7 bases fitting TRBD2. Losses at the gene ends were 3 bases for V and 0 bases for J; bases not matched to a gene: 3. The length of the CDR3 is 14 residues. CDR1 and CDR2 from the germline V gene are SGHDT and YYEEEE. Full variable domain (remainder filled in from reference TRBV5-6 and TRBJ2-7): DAGVTQSPTHLIKTRGQQVTLRCSPKSGHDTVSWYQQALGQGPQFIFQYYEEEERQRGNFPDRFSGHQFPNYSSELNVNALLLGDSALYLCASSWGGNSYEQYFGPGTRLTVT.

The table lists this clonotype with many counts. The chain joins TRBV5-1 to TRBJ1-2; D call uncertain. V lost 2 bases to trimming and J lost 2 bases, with 7 bases between them. Germline-derived CDR1 and CDR2 are SGHRS and YFSETQ. The CDR3 is made up of 13 amino acids. The CDR3 loop reads CASSFGQNYGYTF. The DNA for the CDR3 is TGCGCCAGCAGCTTCGGGCAGAACTATGGCTACACCTTC.

There are many counts of this clonotype. The chain has TRBV10-2 and TRBJ2-3, with D possibly matching TRBD2 (6 bases). The CDR3 is 15 amino acids. Germline assignment: CDR1 WSHSY and CDR2 SAAADI. V was clipped by 2 bases and J by 1 base, with 10 bases between them. In DNA, the CDR3 is TGCGCCAGCAGTGAGGGCTTAGCGGGCACAGATACGCAGTATTTT. Protein product: CASSEGLAGTDTQYF.

There are many counts of this clonotype. The chain joins TRBV5-1 to TRBJ2-1, with D possibly matching TRBD2 (6 bases). This CDR3 is built from 16 residues. Germline V gene data show CDR1 as SGHRS and CDR2 as YFSETQ. Trimming stripped 4 bases from V and 0 bases from J, with 14 bases between. CDR3 amino acids: CASSPVYGSSYNEQFF. The CDR3 bases are TGCGCCAGCAGCCCGGTGTACGGGAGCTCCTACAATGAGCAGTTCTTC.

This clonotype was observed at least ten times. V is TRBV29-1 and J is TRBJ1-1, with TRBD1 matching over 7 bases. Losses at the gene ends were 6 bases for V and 1 base for J; bases not matched to a gene: 5. The CDR3 sequence is 13 residues long. The germline V gene encodes CDR1 SQVTM and CDR2 ANQGSEA. CDR3 residues: CSVRQGGNTEAFF. Here the CDR3 DNA reads TGCAGCGTGAGACAGGGCGGGAACACTGAAGCTTTCTTT.

This clonotype has a count of ten or more. V gene TRBV6-5 combines with J gene TRBJ1-4, with 9 positions matching TRBD1. Trimming removed 8 bases from V and 7 bases from J; junction bases left unmatched: 8. There are 14 residues in the CDR3. From germline, CDR1 is MNHEY and CDR2 SVGAGI. The CDR3, as DNA: TGTGCCAGCGGTAGACAGGGGGTGATTGAAAAACTGTTTTTT. This encodes CASGRQGVIEKLFF.